This TCR beta chain originates from a study of T cells after yellow fever vaccination. Study conclusions and caveats: Secondary responses were weaker yet peaked faster, day 5 versus 15. The bulk population could contribute abundant contaminating clonotypes to FACS-sorted repertoires. After the booster, nearly 98% of CD4 and roughly nine tenths of CD8 primary-response clones were re-detected.

For TCR, cDNA came from 5'RACE template switching, which added a universal primer site and UMIs. TCRdb processed the 5' RACE reads anew with MiXCR; each CDR3 protein has one entry. This table holds 500,000 to 700,000 distinct CDR3 sequences, about 19% found once. This clonotype was seen more than once but under ten times. The antigen remains undetermined. Germline CDR1 reads SGHRS; CDR2 reads YFSETQ. V lost 4 bases to trimming and J lost 4 bases, with 14 bases between them. This CDR3 is built from 14 residues. This chain connects TRBV5-1 to TRBJ1-2; the D gene is possibly TRBD1 (6 bases). Material: PBMCs, obtained 15 days after the yellow fever booster vaccination. The TCR originated in a man under 40 who received the YFV17D yellow fever vaccine. The CDR3 loop reads CASSGPTGTYGYTF. The DNA for the CDR3 is TGCGCCAGCAGCGGACCGACAGGCACCTATGGCTACACCTTC. Looking up the rest from reference TRBV5-1 and TRBJ1-2 gives the full variable domain: KAGVTQTPRYLIKTRGQQVTLSCSPISGHRSVSWYQQTPGQGLQFLFEYFSETQRNKGNFPGRFSGRQFSNSRSEMNVSTLELGDSALYLCASSGPTGTYGYTFGSGTRLTVV.